This T cell receptor (beta chain) was retrieved from a study of blood T cell repertoires in COVID-19 (dated by TCRdb to between 2020 and 2021). For context, the study as a whole: Samples from collaborators originated in the United States, Italy and Spain and spanned both the acute and convalescent phases of COVID-19. The prospective study material was composed of cDNA or gDNA derived from T cells, B-cell-depleted T cells, or PBMCs. Deeply sampled blood TCRbeta repertoires from subjects exposed to, actively infected with, or recovered from COVID-19 were included in the dataset. The repertoires were released in a freely available public database meant as a resource for research on the immune response to SARS-CoV-2. The samples were drawn from the first 160 participants of the ongoing ImmuneRACE study and from 1,254 subjects provided by 6 global collaborators. A de-identified subject ID, COVID-19 status, age in years and sex were almost always included in the sample metadata. Where HLA class I and class II types were available, the types were taken from metadata supplied by the sample provider, not from assay-based typing.

The collaborating institutions used their own protocols to collect whole blood in K2EDTA tubes. Collaborator samples were shipped for TCRbeta analysis as frozen whole blood, isolated PBMCs, or DNA extracted from either sample type. TCRbeta CDR3 regions were amplified from genomic DNA using the immunoSEQ Assay, a bias-controlled multiplex PCR. Turning to the authors' computational methods: The number of nucleated cells in each sample was estimated by amplification of reference gene primers within the assay. To quantify the absolute abundance of each unique TCRbeta CDR3 rearrangement, sequence reads were collapsed and filtered. For each sample, productive Simpson clonality was calculated as the square root of Simpson's diversity index across productive rearrangements. TCRdb re-hosts the immuneACCESS table, in-frame sequences only. Its copies lack some clones; in the studies checked, an unresolved V gene accounts for under half of them, and the cause for the rest is not known. The V and J calls and the clone size are those of that table, but D and trimming were determined from the DNA. In this sample the table shows tens of thousands of clones, approximately 90% of which occur a single time. The top ten clonotypes cover approximately 2.3% of the sample.

Regarding this clone: Its cognate antigen has yet to be identified. Nothing much larger sits one base from this clone, and base qualities are not available.

Results the study describes overall, beyond this receptor: The amount of clinical and demographic metadata varied by source and participant and was provided uncurated.

The CDR3, cysteine through phenylalanine, is 16 amino acids long. The CDR3 DNA has 48 bases and is translated from base 1. Clipping removes 0 bases from V and 0 bases from J, with 1 as the unmatched junction base count. CDR1 and CDR2, looked up from the germline V gene, are SGHTA and FQGNSA. The sample was peripheral blood. This TCR was recovered from a human donor with active COVID-19. The donor label of this sample is uncertain. Rearrangement joined TRBV7-2 to TRBJ2-4; 8 bases in the junction line up with TRBD2. The CDR3 in this case is CASSLARGVAKNIQYF. The bases are TGTGCCAGCAGCTTAGCGCGGGGGGTAGCCAAAAACATTCAGTACTTC.